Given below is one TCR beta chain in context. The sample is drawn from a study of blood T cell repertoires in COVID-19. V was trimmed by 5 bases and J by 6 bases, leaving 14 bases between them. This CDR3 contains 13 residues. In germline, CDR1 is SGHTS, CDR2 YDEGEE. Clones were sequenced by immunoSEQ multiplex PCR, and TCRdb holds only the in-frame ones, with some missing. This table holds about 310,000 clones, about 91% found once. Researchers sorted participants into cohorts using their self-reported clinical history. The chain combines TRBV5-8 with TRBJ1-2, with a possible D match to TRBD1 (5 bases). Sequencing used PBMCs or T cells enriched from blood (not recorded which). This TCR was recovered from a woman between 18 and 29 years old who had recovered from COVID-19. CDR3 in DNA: TGTGCCAGCAGGCGGGACGGCCCGGATGGCTACACCTTC. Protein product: CASRRDGPDGYTF.